The 23 T cell receptor beta chains below all came from one sample that was sequenced in a study of Graves' ophthalmopathy and Graves' hyperthyroidism (dated by TCRdb to between 2018 and 2020). Instrument used: Illumina HiSeq 2000. For repertoire sequencing, the TCR beta CDR3 regions were amplified from RNA transcripts. HTBI primers and the Qiagen OneStep RT-PCR kit were used in a first-round RT-PCR, which was followed by a second-round multiplex PCR, size selection and purification. Through fastp at Q25 and MiXCR, TCRdb rebuilt clones from the public reads, retaining in-frame beta chains. Rows matching on CDR3 protein sequence are summarized as one entry with the most common DNA and genes. The sample yields roughly 350,000 distinct CDR3 sequences; about 17% were counted once. The ten largest clones add up to 2.4% of the sample. Sequencing was done on a sample of peripheral blood. The origin of the receptors is an adult woman with stable Graves' hyperthyroidism.

The chain joins TRBV6-1 to TRBJ1-2; D uncertain. The CDR3 length is 11 residues. The germline V gene has CDR1 MNHNS and CDR2 SASEGT. With 7 bases removed from V and 4 bases from J, the gap between germline ends came to 7 bases. CDR3 region: CASTQSYGYTF. In nucleotides, the CDR3 is TGTGCCAGCACTCAGAGCTATGGCTACACCTTC.

V usage is TRBV30 and J usage is TRBJ2-5; 8 bases line up with TRBD1. The CDR3 length is 15 residues. Germline CDR1 reads GTSNPN; CDR2 reads SVGIG (reference sequence). V lost 4 bases and J lost 6; bases outside the gene matches: 13. DNA of the CDR3: TGTGCCTGGACCGGACAGGGCCACCCCCGGCAGACCCAGTACTTC. Translation gives CAWTGQGHPRQTQYF.

This clonotype has a count of ten or more. V gene TRBV29-1 combines with J gene TRBJ2-7; D perhaps matches TRBD2 (5 bases). This CDR3 is 11 amino acids long. Germline V gene sequence: CDR1 SQVTM, CDR2 ANQGSEA. V shed 4 bases and J shed 4 bases, with 8 bases lying between them. Here the CDR3 reads CSVARDYEQYF. CDR3 nucleotide sequence: TGCAGCGTTGCACGGGATTACGAGCAGTACTTC.

This clonotype has ten or more counts. The chain joins TRBV28 to TRBJ1-2, with 10 positions matching TRBD1. V lost 3 bases to trimming and J lost 1 base; unmatched junction nucleotides: 5. Germline assignment: CDR1 MDHEN and CDR2 SYDVKM. This CDR3 region has 16 residues. DNA of the CDR3: TGTGCCAGCAGTTTTCCTGGGACAGGGGTTAACTATGGCTACACCTTC. Its protein is CASSFPGTGVNYGYTF.

This clonotype was detected a few times. This sequence joins TRBV7-2 and TRBJ2-5; TRBD1 matches 10 bases. Germline-derived CDR1 and CDR2 are SGHTA and FQGNSA. The CDR3 loop spans 17 amino acids. V gave up 3 bases and J gave up 1 base; unmatched junction bases: 8. This CDR3 is CASSFGDRGLAQETQYF. In DNA form, the CDR3 reads TGTGCCAGCAGCTTTGGGGACAGGGGTCTCGCCCAAGAGACCCAGTACTTC.

The sample holds many counts of this clonotype. V usage is TRBV13 and J usage is TRBJ2-5, with 7 bases that match TRBD1. The junction had 19 bases not matched to a gene; V was cut back by 5 bases and J by 1 base. The CDR3 spans 19 residues. Germline V CDR1 and CDR2: PRHDT, FYEKMQ (reference sequence). CDR3 coding DNA: TGTGCCAGCAGCCGAGCCCGGGACAAGGGGGCCATGATCCAAGAGACCCAGTACTTC. Its translation is CASSRARDKGAMIQETQYF.

The rearrangement uses TRBV6-1 and TRBJ2-7, with D uncertain. The CDR3 runs 11 residues. Germline CDR1 reads MNHNS; CDR2 reads SASEGT. Trimming stripped 7 bases from V and 2 bases from J, with 6 bases between. CDR3 residues: CASKGTYEQYF. The CDR3 DNA is TGTGCCAGCAAGGGAACCTACGAGCAGTACTTC.

This sequence joins TRBV20-1 and TRBJ1-2; D gene unclear. Per germline, CDR1 DFQATT and CDR2 SNEGSKA (reference sequence). Trimming left V 3 bases short and J 8 bases short, with 7 bases between. CDR3 length: 10 amino acids. CDR3 region: CSAREDGYTF. The CDR3 nucleotides are TGCAGTGCTAGGGAGGACGGCTACACCTTC.

The V and J genes are TRBV4-1 and TRBJ2-7; 9 nucleotides agree with TRBD2. Germline assignment: CDR1 MGHRA and CDR2 YSYEKL. V shed 0 bases and J 3 bases; nucleotides not matched to a gene: 6. The CDR3 loop spans 16 amino acids. The CDR3 protein is CASSQDPSSGIYEQYF. CDR3 DNA: TGCGCCAGCAGCCAAGACCCTTCTAGCGGGATCTACGAGCAGTACTTC.

This chain joins TRBV6-1 and TRBJ2-7, with D possibly being TRBD1 (6 bases). The CDR3 sequence is 15 residues long. Trimming shortened V by 5 bases and J by 2 bases, and 16 bases separated the two germline ends. Germline CDR1 MNHNS, CDR2 SASEGT. The CDR3 sequence is CASSTSRDTTYEQYF. The CDR3 DNA sequence: TGTGCCAGCAGTACCTCCCGGGACACCACCTACGAGCAGTACTTC.

This clonotype was counted a few times. The chain couples TRBV4-3 to TRBJ1-2; maybe TRBD1 (5 bases). The CDR3 sequence is 15 residues long. Germline V CDR1 and CDR2: LGHNA, YSLEER. With 1 base removed from V and 8 bases from J, the gap between germline ends came to 17 bases. CDR3 sequence (DNA): TGCGCCAGCAGCCAAGTCCTGGGGGGTCGGCGGGGCTACACCTTC. Its translation: CASSQVLGGRRGYTF.

As to this clonotype: Given a much more abundant clone one base away, this may be a read error. The chain carries TRBV7-8 and TRBJ1-2, with a weak D call TRBD1 (5 bases). The CDR3 has 17 amino acids. Germline V gives CDR1 SGHVS, CDR2 FQNEAQ. Trimming took 7 bases from V and 6 from J, leaving 27 bases between them. CDR3 protein: CASNPPPWGVLDHGYTF. The CDR3 DNA is TGTGCCAGCAACCCCCCCCCTTGGGGCGTTTTGGACCATGGCTACACCTTC.

This clonotype was detected ten times or more. The gene calls are TRBV28 and TRBJ2-4; D uncertain. Trimming stripped 2 bases from V and 7 bases from J, with 12 bases between. The CDR3 length is 14 residues. Germline lookup yields CDR1 MDHEN and CDR2 SYDVKM. The CDR3 protein is CASSLTPPSNIQYF. CDR3 nucleotide sequence: TGTGCCAGCAGTTTAACCCCCCCCTCTAACATTCAGTACTTC.

This clonotype was seen a handful of times. The CDR3 region has the DNA TGCAGTGCTAGCCGAGCGGGATATATCGGGGAGCTGTTTTTT. This gives the protein CSASRAGYIGELFF. The J gene is TRBJ2-2, the V gene TRBV20-1; 7 nucleotides align to TRBD2. The CDR3 runs to 14 residues. The V gene's germline CDR1 is DFQATT and CDR2 SNEGSKA (reference sequence). Trimming cost V 3 bases and J 7 bases; bases outside gene matches: 8.

Ten or more counts support this clonotype. The gene calls are TRBV4-2 and TRBJ2-7, with 16 bases fitting TRBD2. Germline CDR1 is LGHNA and CDR2 is YNFKEQ. J gave up 1 base and V 3 bases, and 3 bases lay outside the gene matches. The CDR3 has 17 residues. CDR3 bases: TGTGCCAGCAGCCAGGGACTAGCGGGAGGGATTTCCTACGAGCAGTACTTC. Amino acids: CASSQGLAGGISYEQYF.

This clonotype was counted ten times or more. V is TRBV28 and J is TRBJ2-7; tentatively, D is TRBD1 (6 bases). V shed 8 bases and J shed 2 bases, with 13 bases lying between them. CDR3 length: 13 residues. Germline CDR1 MDHEN, CDR2 SYDVKM. CDR3 in amino acids: CASGPTGTYEQYF. CDR3 in DNA: TGTGCCAGCGGACCGACAGGTACCTACGAGCAGTACTTC.

At least ten counts were recorded for this clonotype. The chain employs TRBV4-1 and TRBJ1-2; TRBD1 aligns across 10 bases. Trimming at V came to 5 bases and at J to 4 bases, leaving 4 bases not matched to a gene. The germline V gene has CDR1 MGHRA and CDR2 YSYEKL. The CDR3 runs to 14 residues. Written as DNA, the CDR3 is TGCGCCAGCAGCACGGACAGGGGGGGCTATGGCTACACCTTC. Residues: CASSTDRGGYGYTF.

The chain recombines TRBV25-1 with TRBJ2-7, with D hard to call. Germline V gives CDR1 MGHDK, CDR2 SYGVNS. Trimming pared 3 bases from V and 2 bases from J, leaving 11 bases between. The CDR3 totals 14 residues. The CDR3 DNA is TGTGCCAGCAGTGATCATGGATCCCCCTACGAGCAGTACTTC. This gives the protein CASSDHGSPYEQYF.

The table lists this clonotype with many counts. This sequence joins TRBV6-5 and TRBJ1-5; D uncertain. This CDR3 is 17 amino acids long. V was pared by 1 base and J by 0 bases, with 13 bases between. Germline assignment: CDR1 MNHEY and CDR2 SVGAGI. The CDR3 reads CASSYWAPLDSNQPQHF. In DNA form, the CDR3 reads TGTGCCAGCAGTTACTGGGCCCCTTTAGATAGCAATCAGCCCCAGCATTTT.

The chain employs TRBV6-1 and TRBJ1-2, with TRBD1 as a possible D gene (5 bases). The germline gives CDR1 MNHNS, CDR2 SASEGT. The CDR3 covers 13 residues. V gave up 7 bases and J gave up 9 bases, with 18 bases separating them. In nucleotides, the CDR3 is TGTGCCAGCATGGGGCGAACAAGGGAAAGCTACACCTTC. Protein product: CASMGRTRESYTF.

For this clonotype: A read error may explain this, as a much larger clone is one base away. This chain links TRBV27 with TRBJ2-3; TRBD1 might be the D (6 bases). The CDR3 loop spans 14 amino acids. Germline CDR1 and CDR2: MNHEY and SMNVEV (reference sequence). CDR3 in amino acids: CAISSDSYTDTQYF. The DNA of the CDR3 is TGTGCCATCAGTTCGGACAGTTACACAGATACGCAGTATTTT.

Only one count was recorded for this clonotype. The CDR3 protein is CATGGGPYEQYF. CDR3 bases: TGTGCCACCGGAGGAGGGCCCTACGAGCAGTACTTC. V usage is TRBV19 and J usage is TRBJ2-7; maybe TRBD2 (6 bases). This CDR3 region has 12 residues. Germline CDR1 is LNHDA and CDR2 is SQIVND (reference sequence). V was cut by 10 bases and J by 2 bases, with 12 bases left in between.

The chain couples TRBV7-2 to TRBJ2-7; the match to TRBD1 covers 8 bases. V lost 5 bases, J lost 6 bases, and 9 bases stayed unmatched. Looked up from germline, CDR1 is SGHTA and CDR2 is FQGNSA. The CDR3 is 14 residues long. CDR3 nucleotides: TGTGCCAGCAGCCCCCGGACAGGGAAACTCGAGCAGTACTTC. This sequence encodes CASSPRTGKLEQYF.